The 26 T cell receptor beta chains in this list originate from one sample, sequenced in a study of blood T cell repertoires in COVID-19 (dated by TCRdb to about 2020). Libraries were built with the immunoSEQ multiplex PCR assay. TCRdb obtained this table from immuneACCESS and retained in-frame rearrangements with V and J assigned. These tables miss some clones; where compared with another copy, unresolved V genes account for less than half of the shortfall, and the remainder is unexplained. The sample table contains 150,000 or so clones; only one count was recorded for approximately 83% of them. Around 5.1% of the sample is taken by the ten largest. The sequenced material came from PBMCs or T cells enriched from blood (not recorded which). The receptors come from a man between 65 and 79 years old who had been exposed to COVID-19.

The chain employs TRBV6-5 and TRBJ1-1; TRBD1 agrees at 7 bases. The CDR3 spans 14 residues. Germline V gives CDR1 MNHEY, CDR2 SVGAGI. J was trimmed by 1 base and V by 5 bases; bases with no gene match: 4. The DNA for the CDR3 is TGTGCCAGCAGTACAAGACAGGGGAACACTGAAGCTTTCTTT. It translates to CASSTRQGNTEAFF.

This clone was counted only a few times. The rearrangement uses TRBV5-1 and TRBJ2-7; 8 bases map to TRBD2. The V gene's germline CDR1 is SGHRS and CDR2 YFSETQ. Trimming cost V 4 bases and J 7 bases; bases outside gene matches: 10. This CDR3 comprises 14 residues. The DNA for the CDR3 is TGCGCCAGCAGCCTCACAGCGGGAGTTCAAGAGCAGTACTTC. It encodes CASSLTAGVQEQYF.

The V call is TRBV15, the J call TRBJ1-1; D may be TRBD1 (5 bases). Trimming pared 2 bases from V and 5 bases from J, leaving 18 bases between. This CDR3 region has 16 residues. In germline, CDR1 is LNHNV, CDR2 YYDKDF (reference sequence). In DNA form, the CDR3 reads TGTGCCACCAGCAGATTACAGGAAGGCCCGGTTACTGAAGCTTTCTTT. Its protein product is CATSRLQEGPVTEAFF.

The chain carries TRBV4-2 and TRBJ2-3; TRBD2 aligns across 9 bases. From germline, CDR1 is LGHNA and CDR2 YNFKEQ. There are 17 residues in the CDR3. V was clipped by 0 bases and J by 4 bases; unmatched bases: 8. The DNA for the CDR3 is TGTGCCAGCAGCCAAGATAGGGGGACTAGCTCCGCAGATACGCAGTATTTT. It translates to CASSQDRGTSSADTQYF.

This clone was observed a single time. J is TRBJ2-7 and V is TRBV9, with D possibly being TRBD2 (5 bases). The CDR3 loop spans 14 amino acids. Germline V lookup: CDR1 SGDLS, CDR2 YYNGEE. V lost 2 bases to trimming and J lost 5 bases, with 14 bases between them. The CDR3 here is CASSVGIAPHEQYF. Written as DNA, the CDR3 is TGTGCCAGCAGCGTCGGGATTGCCCCGCACGAGCAGTACTTC.

V is TRBV5-1 and J is TRBJ1-2; D is possibly TRBD1 (5 bases). Germline assignment: CDR1 SGHRS and CDR2 YFSETQ. This CDR3 region has 13 residues. Trimming shortened V by 5 bases and J by 3 bases, and 11 bases separated the two germline ends. The DNA of the CDR3 is TGCGCCAGCAGTGAGCAGGGCGACTATGGCTACACCTTC. As protein: CASSEQGDYGYTF. The entire variable domain, with the rest obtained from reference TRBV5-1 and TRBJ1-2, is as follows: KAGVTQTPRYLIKTRGQQVTLSCSPISGHRSVSWYQQTPGQGLQFLFEYFSETQRNKGNFPGRFSGRQFSNSRSEMNVSTLELGDSALYLCASSEQGDYGYTFGSGTRLTVV.

The chain links TRBV18 to TRBJ1-6, with D possibly being TRBD1 (6 bases). V lost 2 bases to trimming and J lost 7 bases, with 9 bases between them. Germline CDR1 KGHSH, CDR2 LQKENI. The CDR3 is 14 amino acids. CDR3 nucleotide sequence: TGTGCCAGCTCACCAGGACAGAACAATTCACCCCTCCACTTT. Amino acids: CASSPGQNNSPLHF.

The chain has TRBV5-4 and TRBJ2-1; the D is unclear. The CDR3 contains 15 residues. Trimming removed 4 bases from V and 1 base from J, with 12 bases in between. Germline V gives CDR1 SGHNT, CDR2 YYREEE (reference sequence). In DNA, the CDR3 is TGTGCCAGCAGCCCCGACGGCGGTTCCTACAATGAGCAGTTCTTC. This encodes CASSPDGGSYNEQFF.

The genes are TRBV6-5 and TRBJ2-1; 8 nucleotides line up with TRBD2. In germline, CDR1 is MNHEY, CDR2 SVGAGI. CDR3 length: 13 amino acids. J lost 14 bases, V lost 4 bases, and 10 bases had no gene match. This chain's CDR3 is CASSSPLAAREFF. Written as DNA, the CDR3 is TGTGCCAGCAGTTCCCCACTAGCGGCTCGAGAGTTCTTC.

The chain carries TRBV19 and TRBJ1-2, with D possibly matching TRBD1 (6 bases). Germline CDR1 and CDR2: LNHDA and SQIVND (reference sequence). There are 17 residues in the CDR3. The germline V and J ends were trimmed by 3 bases and 3 bases, with 20 bases remaining between them. The CDR3 spells CASSMRQGKVYDYGYTF. The CDR3 DNA reads TGTGCCAGTAGTATGCGGCAGGGGAAGGTTTACGACTATGGCTACACCTTC.

CDR3 in DNA: TGTGCCACCAGTGATACTGGGGGGGAAAACACCGGGGAGCTGTTTTTT. As protein: CATSDTGGENTGELFF. The chain links TRBV24-1 to TRBJ2-2; TRBD2 agrees at 7 bases. CDR1 is KGHDR and CDR2 is SFDVKD in the germline V gene. The length of the CDR3 is 16 residues. V dropped 3 bases and J dropped 2; count of bases not matched to a gene: 5.

The J gene is TRBJ1-1, the V gene TRBV6-1, with TRBD1 as a possible D gene (5 bases). The CDR3 totals 15 residues. CDR1 is MNHNS, CDR2 SASEGT, per germline. V gave up 2 bases and J gave up 0 bases, with 10 bases separating them. CDR3 loop: CASSERGQLNTEAFF. Written as DNA, the CDR3 is TGTGCCAGCAGTGAACGAGGACAACTGAACACTGAAGCTTTCTTT.

There are many counts of this clone. The V gene is TRBV19, the J gene TRBJ1-5; the D gene is possibly TRBD1 (5 bases). The CDR3 has 16 amino acids. V was cut by 2 bases and J by 2 bases, with 13 bases left in between. Germline V CDR1 and CDR2: LNHDA, SQIVND (reference sequence). Here the CDR3 reads CASSIWGDSGNQPQHF. CDR3 in DNA: TGTGCCAGTAGTATATGGGGGGATAGCGGCAATCAGCCCCAGCATTTT.

The V gene is TRBV28, the J gene TRBJ1-2, with D uncertain. This CDR3 region has 12 residues. CDR1 MDHEN and CDR2 SYDVKM come from the germline V gene. The V end lost 1 base, the J end lost 8 bases, and 8 bases lay between the germline ends. In nucleotides, the CDR3 is TGTGCCAGCAGTTTATTGTTGGGCGGCTACACCTTC. It specifies CASSLLLGGYTF.

This clone occurred a few times. The gene calls are TRBV12-5 and TRBJ2-1; D is unclear. This CDR3 comprises 14 residues. CDR1 is LGHNT and CDR2 is FRNRAP in the germline V gene. V gave up 6 bases and J gave up 2 bases, with 11 bases separating them. This CDR3 is CASGSGPAYNEQFF. Here the CDR3 DNA reads TGTGCTAGTGGCTCGGGTCCTGCCTACAATGAGCAGTTCTTC.

The chain uses TRBV7-2 and TRBJ1-6; D possibly corresponds to TRBD1 (5 bases). Germline V gives CDR1 SGHTA, CDR2 FQGNSA. The V end lost 1 base, the J end lost 1 base, and 8 bases lay between the germline ends. The CDR3 totals 16 residues. The CDR3 reads CASSLGPGSYNSPLHF. CDR3 nucleotide sequence: TGTGCCAGCAGCTTAGGGCCAGGGTCCTATAATTCACCCCTCCACTTT.

V gene TRBV2 combines with J gene TRBJ1-1; tentative D call: TRBD1 (5 bases). The germline CDR1 and CDR2 sequences are SNHLY and FYNNEI. V lost 6 bases and J 4 bases, leaving 15 bases between the germline ends. The CDR3 extends over 14 amino acids. The CDR3 is CASREARGGTEAFF. The CDR3 coding sequence is TGTGCCAGCAGGGAGGCCCGGGGGGGCACTGAAGCTTTCTTT.

V and J are TRBV28 and TRBJ2-1; D remains ambiguous. The germline gives CDR1 MDHEN, CDR2 SYDVKM. V was cut by 6 bases and J by 4 bases, with 16 bases left in between. The CDR3 contains 15 residues. The CDR3 here is CASSPPRGLYNEQFF. CDR3 DNA sequence: TGTGCCAGCAGCCCCCCCCGAGGTCTTTACAATGAGCAGTTCTTC.

CDR3 sequence: CAWSVRGGLSYEQYF. The CDR3 bases are TGTGCCTGGAGTGTACGGGGGGGCCTCTCCTACGAGCAGTACTTC. The rearrangement links TRBV30 to TRBJ2-7, with TRBD2 identical over 8 bases. CDR3 size: 15 residues. Germline V gene data show CDR1 as GTSNPN and CDR2 as SVGIG (reference sequence). The J segment lost 0 bases and the V segment lost 0 bases, leaving 4 bases of the junction unmatched. Complete variable domain (other parts from reference TRBV30 and TRBJ2-7): SQTIHQWPATLVQPVGSPLSLECTVEGTSNPNLYWYRQAAGRGLQLLFYSVGIGQISSEVPQNLSASRPQDRQFILSSKKLLLSDSGFYLCAWSVRGGLSYEQYFGPGTRLTVT.

The chain uses TRBV14 and TRBJ2-3; 14 bases line up with TRBD2. This CDR3 is 15 amino acids long. The germline V gene has CDR1 SGHDN and CDR2 FVKESK. V was clipped by 6 bases and J by 8 bases; unmatched bases: 7. CDR3 sequence reads: CASSLLGLAGGTQYF. CDR3 coding DNA: TGTGCCAGCAGTCTCCTCGGACTAGCGGGAGGTACGCAGTATTTT. Together with reference TRBV14 and TRBJ2-3, the CDR3 gives the full variable domain: EAGVTQFPSHSVIEKGQTVTLRCDPISGHDNLYWYRRVMGKEIKFLLHFVKESKQDESGMPNNRFLAERTGGTYSTLKVQPAELEDSGVYFCASSLLGLAGGTQYFGPGTRLTVL.

This chain links TRBV5-1 with TRBJ2-1, with TRBD1 matching 7 bases. V was clipped by 4 bases and J by 5 bases; unmatched bases: 6. This CDR3 contains 14 residues. Germline CDR1 is SGHRS and CDR2 is YFSETQ. The CDR3 reads CASSRQGFDNEQFF. The CDR3 region has the DNA TGCGCCAGCAGCCGACAGGGCTTCGACAATGAGCAGTTCTTC. The variable domain in full, with the rest retrieved from reference TRBV5-1 and TRBJ2-1, is KAGVTQTPRYLIKTRGQQVTLSCSPISGHRSVSWYQQTPGQGLQFLFEYFSETQRNKGNFPGRFSGRQFSNSRSEMNVSTLELGDSALYLCASSRQGFDNEQFFGPGTRLTVL.

The chain recombines TRBV9 with TRBJ1-3, with 7 bases lining up with TRBD1. This CDR3 contains 17 residues. Germline values: CDR1 SGDLS, CDR2 YYNGEE. V was pared by 0 bases and J by 4 bases, with 10 bases of the junction left unmatched. CDR3 DNA: TGTGCCAGCAGCGTAGGAGGGGGCGGGAAATCAGGAAACACCATATATTTT. It codes for CASSVGGGGKSGNTIYF. Based on the CDR3 plus reference TRBV9 and TRBJ1-3, the full variable domain is DSGVTQTPKHLITATGQRVTLRCSPRSGDLSVYWYQQSLDQGLQFLIQYYNGEERAKGNILERFSAQQFPDLHSELNLSSLELGDSALYFCASSVGGGGKSGNTIYFGEGSWLTVV.

V gene TRBV9 combines with J gene TRBJ2-3; D unclear. The CDR3 contains 13 residues. V was shortened by 1 base and J by 3 bases, with 6 bases between the two germline ends. From germline, CDR1 is SGDLS and CDR2 YYNGEE. The CDR3 is CASSVLRTDTQYF. The CDR3 DNA follows: TGTGCCAGCAGCGTATTGAGGACAGATACGCAGTATTTT.

The chain joins TRBV4-3 to TRBJ1-2, with D perhaps matching TRBD1 (6 bases). Germline assignment: CDR1 LGHNA and CDR2 YSLEER. The V gene lost 0 bases and the J gene lost 3 bases, with 11 bases spanning the gap. The CDR3 is made up of 15 amino acids. This chain's CDR3 is CASSQDQAGDYGYTF. CDR3 coding DNA: TGCGCCAGCAGCCAAGACCAGGCAGGGGACTATGGCTACACCTTC.

In nucleotides, the CDR3 is TGTGCCACCTCAAAGTGGCCCTATGGCTACACCTTC. The encoded protein is CATSKWPYGYTF. The chain recombines TRBV2 with TRBJ1-2, with D uncertain. The germline V gene encodes CDR1 SNHLY and CDR2 FYNNEI. The CDR3 has 12 amino acids. The V end was cut by 10 bases, the J end by 4 bases, with 13 bases between.

This chain links TRBV3-1 (or the pseudogene TRBV3-2) with TRBJ2-4; D may be TRBD1 (7 bases). In germline, CDR1 is LGHDT, CDR2 YNNKEL (reference sequence). Trimming left V 0 bases short and J 3 bases short, with 12 bases between. The CDR3 has 16 amino acids. The CDR3 DNA is TGTGCCAGCAGCCAAGATGCAGGGGGAGGCAAAAACATTCAGTACTTC. This sequence encodes CASSQDAGGGKNIQYF.